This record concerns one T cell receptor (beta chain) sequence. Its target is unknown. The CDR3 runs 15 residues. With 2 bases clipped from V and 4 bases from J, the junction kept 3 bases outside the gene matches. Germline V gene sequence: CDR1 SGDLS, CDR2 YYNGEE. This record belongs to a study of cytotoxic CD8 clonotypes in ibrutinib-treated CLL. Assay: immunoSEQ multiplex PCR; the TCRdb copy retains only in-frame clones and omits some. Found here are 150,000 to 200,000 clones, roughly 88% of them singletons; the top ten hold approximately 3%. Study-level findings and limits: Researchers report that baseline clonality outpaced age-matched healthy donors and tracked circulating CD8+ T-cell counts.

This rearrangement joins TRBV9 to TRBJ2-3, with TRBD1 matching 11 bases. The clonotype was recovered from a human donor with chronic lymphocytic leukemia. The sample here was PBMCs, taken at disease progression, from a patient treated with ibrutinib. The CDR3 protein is CASSVGQGVSDTQYF. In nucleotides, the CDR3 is TGTGCCAGCAGCGTGGGACAGGGGGTTTCAGATACGCAGTATTTT.